Listed below are T cell receptor beta chains from one sample, sequenced in a study of long-term antiretroviral therapy in people with HIV. Repertoires were generated with immunoSEQ multiplex PCR, while TCRdb's copy carries only in-frame clones and drops some. Of 25,000 to 35,000 clones detected, 87% appear once; the ten largest clones hold over 0.8%. The starting material was unsorted PBMCs, obtained 2 years after starting antiretroviral therapy. These receptors were taken from a man aged 45-60 years with HIV. The conserved cysteine and the conserved F or W are not part of the CDR3 here. Each record gives: V gene, CDR3 protein.

TRBV13	ASSQRLAGGPDTQY
TRBV7-9	ASSTDLGKGSNEQF
TRBV19	ASSIVPGGYQETQY
TRBV5-4	ASSLQQTYGYT
TRBV28	AEGARGNQPQH
TRBV7-8	ASSLDVTEAF
TRBV18	ASSPRMSGTGPHEQY
TRBV7-2	ASSLEAGFYEQY
TRBV20-1	RGVRGTEAF
TRBV18	ASSRRGAPPNTEAF
TRBV5-1	ASSLAGTSGPTDTQY
TRBV28	ASRIDRATNEKLF
TRBV19	ASSTGMNTEAF
TRBV28	ASSRTTSYEQY
TRBV7-2	ASSLARGNPEAF
TRBV9	ASSAHFWGDPQAF
TRBV29-1	SVKGREEAF
TRBV29-1	SSGGGDTEAF
TRBV27	ASSGGGGSNQPQH
TRBV7-9	ASSYGTGKSNYGYT
TRBV13	ASRLAVNTDTQY
TRBV5-5	ASSPGGADTQY
TRBV20-1	SALAGVEQF
TRBV28	ASSPSRAKSLNTEAF
TRBV27	ASSFARYRQLQDYGYT
TRBV27	ASSLGQRYEQY